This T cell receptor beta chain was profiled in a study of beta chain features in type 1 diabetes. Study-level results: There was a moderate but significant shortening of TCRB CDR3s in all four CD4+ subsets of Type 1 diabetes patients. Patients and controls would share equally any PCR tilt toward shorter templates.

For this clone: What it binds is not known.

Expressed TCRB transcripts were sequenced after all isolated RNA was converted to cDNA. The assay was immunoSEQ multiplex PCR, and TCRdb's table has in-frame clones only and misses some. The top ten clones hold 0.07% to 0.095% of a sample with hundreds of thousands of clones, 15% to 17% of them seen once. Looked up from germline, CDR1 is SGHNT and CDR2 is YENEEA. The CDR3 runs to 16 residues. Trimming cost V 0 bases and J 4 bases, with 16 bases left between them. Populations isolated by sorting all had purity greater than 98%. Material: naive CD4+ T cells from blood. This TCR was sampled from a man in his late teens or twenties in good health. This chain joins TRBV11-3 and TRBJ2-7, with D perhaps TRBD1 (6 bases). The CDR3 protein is CASSLDRRTGLYEQYF. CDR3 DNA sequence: TGTGCCAGCAGCTTAGATCGCCGTACAGGGCTTTACGAGCAGTACTTC.